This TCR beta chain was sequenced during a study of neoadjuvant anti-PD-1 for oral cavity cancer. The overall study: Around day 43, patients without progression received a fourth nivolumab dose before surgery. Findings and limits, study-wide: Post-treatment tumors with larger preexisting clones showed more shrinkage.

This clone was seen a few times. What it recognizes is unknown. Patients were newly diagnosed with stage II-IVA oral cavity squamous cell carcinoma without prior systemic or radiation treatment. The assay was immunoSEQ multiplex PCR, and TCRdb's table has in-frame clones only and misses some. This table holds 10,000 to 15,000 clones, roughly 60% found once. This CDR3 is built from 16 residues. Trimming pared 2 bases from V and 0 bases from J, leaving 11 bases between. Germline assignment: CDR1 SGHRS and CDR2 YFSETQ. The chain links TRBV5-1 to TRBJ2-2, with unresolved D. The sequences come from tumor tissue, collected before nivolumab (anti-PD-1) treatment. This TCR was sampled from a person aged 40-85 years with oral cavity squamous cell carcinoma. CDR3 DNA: TGCGCCAGCAGCTTCGAAGCGATCGCGAACACCGGGGAGCTGTTTTTT. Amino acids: CASSFEAIANTGELFF.